This entry features one TCR beta chain sequence. Its antigen is unknown. One junction end does not reproduce the germline sequence, and a read error may be involved. The data were produced by immunoSEQ multiplex PCR, yet TCRdb's version contains in-frame clones alone and is incomplete. The data hold fewer than 65,000 clones, with 80% observed a single time. The data originate from a study of OX40 agonist ivuxolimab in advanced cancers. As for the study in general: Hepatocellular carcinoma, melanoma, renal cell or head and neck cancer occurred in dose-escalation patients. Of mixed ages from 23 to 79 and averaging about 56 years, the group was just under 85% male. Three partial responders included one hepatocellular carcinoma patient and two cutaneous melanoma patients. Study outcomes and limitations: Researchers did not determine the expanded peripheral T cells' antigen specificity.

CDR3 length: 14 amino acids. Germline-derived CDR1 and CDR2 are SGHVS and FQNEAQ. The source material was CD4+ or CD8+ T cells sorted from blood, sampled in a trial of the OX40 agonist ivuxolimab. The origin of this receptor is an adult with an advanced solid tumor such as melanoma, head and neck, liver or kidney cancer. V is TRBV7-8 and J is TRBJ2-7, with D perhaps matching TRBD1 or TRBD2 (6 bases each). This CDR3 reads CASSDRGDGRGILF. In DNA, the CDR3 is TGTGCCAGCAGCGATAGGGGGGACGGCAGAGGGATCTTATTC.